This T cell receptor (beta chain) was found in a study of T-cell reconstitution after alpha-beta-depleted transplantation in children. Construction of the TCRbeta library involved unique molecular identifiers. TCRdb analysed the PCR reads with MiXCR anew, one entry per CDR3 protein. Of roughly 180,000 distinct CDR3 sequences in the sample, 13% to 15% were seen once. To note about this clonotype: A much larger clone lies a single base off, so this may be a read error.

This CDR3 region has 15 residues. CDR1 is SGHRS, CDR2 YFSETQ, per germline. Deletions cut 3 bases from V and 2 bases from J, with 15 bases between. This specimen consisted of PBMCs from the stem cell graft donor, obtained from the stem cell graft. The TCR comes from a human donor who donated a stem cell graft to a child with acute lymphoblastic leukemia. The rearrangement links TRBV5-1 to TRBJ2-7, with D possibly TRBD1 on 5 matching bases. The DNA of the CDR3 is TGCGCCAGCAGCTACCTGACAGTGACGGCCTACGAGCAGTACTTC. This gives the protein CASSYLTVTAYEQYF.